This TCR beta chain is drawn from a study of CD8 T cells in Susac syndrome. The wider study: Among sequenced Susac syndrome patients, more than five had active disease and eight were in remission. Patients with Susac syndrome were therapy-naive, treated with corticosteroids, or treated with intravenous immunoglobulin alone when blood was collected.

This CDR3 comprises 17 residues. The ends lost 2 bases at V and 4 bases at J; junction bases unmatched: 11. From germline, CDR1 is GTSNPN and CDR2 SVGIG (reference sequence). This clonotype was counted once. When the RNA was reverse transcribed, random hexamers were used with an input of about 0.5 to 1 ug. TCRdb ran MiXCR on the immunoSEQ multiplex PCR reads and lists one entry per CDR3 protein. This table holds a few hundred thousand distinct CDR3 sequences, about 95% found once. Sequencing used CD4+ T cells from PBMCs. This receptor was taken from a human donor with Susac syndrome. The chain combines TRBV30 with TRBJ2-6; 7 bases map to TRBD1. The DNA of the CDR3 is TGTGCCTGGAGTCGAGGACGGACAGGACGGGGGGCCAACGTCCTGACTTTC. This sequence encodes CAWSRGRTGRGANVLTF. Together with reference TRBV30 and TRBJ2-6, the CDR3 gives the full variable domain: SQTIHQWPATLVQPVGSPLSLECTVEGTSNPNLYWYRQAAGRGLQLLFYSVGIGQISSEVPQNLSASRPQDRQFILSSKKLLLSDSGFYLCAWSRGRTGRGANVLTFGAGSRLTVL.